This TCR beta chain was recorded in a study of T cell responses to AZD1222 COVID-19 vaccine. The germline V gene has CDR1 LNHNV and CDR2 YYDKDF (reference sequence). The CDR3 consists of 16 residues. The V and J ends lost 0 bases and 6 bases, in that order; junction bases with no gene match: 5. Only in-frame clones appear in the TCRdb table, and some are missing; sequencing was by immunoSEQ multiplex PCR. The sample holds roughly 120,000 clones, roughly 93% seen once. The TCR was taken from an adult in good health. The starting material was peripheral blood, obtained on day 0 of AZD1222 vaccination. This chain links TRBV15 with TRBJ1-2; TRBD1 matches 12 bases. Here the CDR3 reads CATSRDLGQGADGYTF. The CDR3 coding sequence is TGTGCCACCAGCAGAGATCTGGGACAGGGGGCTGATGGCTACACCTTC.